Following are 32 T cell receptor beta chains from one sample sequenced in a study of blood T cell repertoires in COVID-19. Clones were read by immunoSEQ multiplex PCR, and TCRdb kept only the in-frame ones, dropping some. The sample shows roughly 150,000 clones, 83% of them seen only once. Material for sequencing was peripheral blood. The receptors stem from a woman in her 70s who had recovered from COVID-19.

This clone was seen just once. The chain uses TRBV6-5 and TRBJ1-5; 9 bases agree with TRBD1. The germline gives CDR1 MNHEY, CDR2 SVGAGI. Trimming removed 6 bases from V and 7 bases from J; junction bases left unmatched: 10. CDR3 length: 15 residues. CDR3: CASSTTGGARQPQHF. CDR3 bases: TGTGCCAGCAGCACCACAGGGGGCGCGAGGCAGCCCCAGCATTTT.

This chain links TRBV5-5 with TRBJ1-2, with a possible D match to TRBD1 (5 bases). Looked up from germline, CDR1 is SGHKS and CDR2 is YYEKEE (reference sequence). The CDR3 is 14 residues long. V lost 4 bases to trimming and J lost 0 bases, with 10 bases between them. The CDR3 DNA sequence: TGTGCCAGCAGCCCCTGGACAACTAACTATGGCTACACCTTC. It encodes CASSPWTTNYGYTF.

This clone was counted a single time. This chain connects TRBV6-4 to TRBJ2-3, with 16 positions matching TRBD2. The CDR3 contains 16 residues. V was pared by 3 bases and J by 4 bases, with 1 base of the junction left unmatched. CDR1 and CDR2 from the germline V gene are MRHNA and SNTAGT. CDR3 residues: CASSEGLAGGPDTQYF. Here the CDR3 DNA reads TGTGCCAGCAGTGAGGGACTAGCGGGAGGGCCAGATACGCAGTATTTT.

This clone was detected only a few times. The V call is TRBV5-1, the J call TRBJ2-1; TRBD1 might be the D (6 bases). The CDR3 contains 15 residues. V was shortened by 4 bases and J by 10 bases, with 21 bases between the two germline ends. Germline V gene data show CDR1 as SGHRS and CDR2 as YFSETQ. The chain's CDR3 is CASSPAGASTSEQFF. In DNA, the CDR3 is TGCGCCAGCAGCCCTGCAGGGGCCTCAACCTCGGAGCAGTTCTTC. Full variable domain (remainder filled in from reference TRBV5-1 and TRBJ2-1): KAGVTQTPRYLIKTRGQQVTLSCSPISGHRSVSWYQQTPGQGLQFLFEYFSETQRNKGNFPGRFSGRQFSNSRSEMNVSTLELGDSALYLCASSPAGASTSEQFFGPGTRLTVL.

The V call is TRBV2, the J call TRBJ1-1; the D gene is possibly TRBD1 (5 bases). Germline V CDR1 and CDR2: SNHLY, FYNNEI. The CDR3 has 16 residues. V was pared by 7 bases and J by 5 bases, with 23 bases between. The CDR3: CASTLIPSGRGTEAFF. As DNA, the CDR3 is TGTGCCAGCACCTTGATTCCTTCTGGACGGGGGACTGAAGCTTTCTTT. The full variable domain, in which reference TRBV2 and TRBJ1-1 provide the parts outside the CDR3, is EPEVTQTPSHQVTQMGQEVILRCVPISNHLYFYWYRQILGQKVEFLVSFYNNEISEKSEIFDDQFSVERPDGSNFTLKIRSTKLEDSAMYFCASTLIPSGRGTEAFFGQGTRLTVV.

The chain carries TRBV14 and TRBJ2-7; 13 bases align to TRBD2. This CDR3 region has 14 residues. J gave up 7 bases and V 4 bases, and 4 bases lay outside the gene matches. CDR1 SGHDN and CDR2 FVKESK come from the germline V gene. In DNA, the CDR3 is TGTGCCAGCAGCCCGACTAGCGGGAGGAGGGAGCAGTACTTC. Encoded protein: CASSPTSGRREQYF.

This chain uses TRBV18 with TRBJ1-1; D possibly corresponds to TRBD1 (5 bases). The V gene lost 3 bases and the J gene lost 7 bases, with 24 bases spanning the gap. Germline CDR1 reads KGHSH; CDR2 reads LQKENI. The CDR3 is 17 residues long. The DNA of the CDR3 is TGTGCCAGCTCACCGCCATTTCCCTACGGGGGGGGATATGAAGCTTTCTTT. It specifies CASSPPFPYGGGYEAFF.

This clone was counted at least ten times. The J gene is TRBJ2-1, the V gene TRBV4-1, with 7 bases aligning to TRBD2. V dropped 8 bases and J dropped 2; count of bases not matched to a gene: 6. The germline gives CDR1 MGHRA, CDR2 YSYEKL. The CDR3 runs 14 residues. In DNA, the CDR3 is TGCGCCAGCCCGCCGGGGACTACCTACAATGAGCAGTTCTTC. It specifies CASPPGTTYNEQFF.

J is TRBJ1-1 and V is TRBV6-2 or TRBV6-3, with no clear D. This CDR3 comprises 14 residues. CDR1 MNHEY and CDR2 SVGEGT come from the germline V gene. V lost 2 bases and J lost 5, with 12 bases in between. The CDR3 region is CASSYAGVWTEAFF. The DNA of the CDR3 is TGTGCCAGCAGTTACGCCGGGGTGTGGACTGAAGCTTTCTTT.

The J gene is TRBJ1-1, the V gene TRBV29-1; D is possibly TRBD1 (6 bases). CDR3 length equals 14 residues. Germline-derived CDR1 and CDR2 are SQVTM and ANQGSEA. The V gene lost 7 bases and the J gene lost 3 bases, with 18 bases spanning the gap. CDR3 in DNA: TGCAGCGCTACAGGGTTCGGAGGTGACACTGAAGCTTTCTTT. The encoded protein is CSATGFGGDTEAFF.

V and J are TRBV5-1 and TRBJ2-5, with TRBD2 matching over 11 bases. Trimming removed 3 bases from V and 4 bases from J; junction bases left unmatched: 8. The germline CDR1 and CDR2 sequences are SGHRS and YFSETQ. The CDR3 covers 16 residues. CDR3 amino acids: CASSSTLAGEGETQYF. CDR3 DNA sequence: TGCGCCAGCAGCTCCACACTAGCGGGAGAAGGAGAGACCCAGTACTTC.

The V and J genes are TRBV19 and TRBJ1-5; TRBD1 aligns across 7 bases. There are 13 residues in the CDR3. J lost 6 bases, V lost 5 bases, and 4 bases had no gene match. Germline V CDR1 and CDR2: LNHDA, SQIVND (reference sequence). CDR3 bases: TGTGCCAGTAGTTTATACAGGGGTCAGCCCCAGCATTTT. It is translated as CASSLYRGQPQHF.

This clone was observed once. The rearrangement links TRBV3-1 (or the pseudogene TRBV3-2) to TRBJ2-2, with TRBD1 matching over 9 bases. This CDR3 is built from 16 residues. The V and J ends lost 4 bases and 6 bases, in that order; junction bases with no gene match: 9. Germline values: CDR1 LGHDT, CDR2 YNNKEL (reference sequence). CDR3 DNA: TGTGCCAGCAGCCCACCGGACAGGGGTGGGTCCGGGGAGCTGTTTTTT. This gives the protein CASSPPDRGGSGELFF.

The rearrangement links TRBV5-4 to TRBJ2-7; TRBD1 matches at 8 bases. The germline V gene encodes CDR1 SGHNT and CDR2 YYREEE (reference sequence). Germline trimming cut 2 bases from V and 1 base from J; bases unmatched to any gene: 2. The CDR3 length is 14 residues. DNA of the CDR3: TGTGCCAGCAGCTTACAGGGGGTGTCCTACGAGCAGTACTTC. Residues: CASSLQGVSYEQYF. Drawing the rest from reference TRBV5-4 and TRBJ2-7, the complete variable domain is ETGVTQSPTHLIKTRGQQVTLRCSSQSGHNTVSWYQQALGQGPQFIFQYYREEENGRGNFPPRFSGLQFPNYSSELNVNALELDDSALYLCASSLQGVSYEQYFGPGTRLTVT.

This rearrangement joins TRBV7-8 to TRBJ2-4, with D hard to call. CDR3 length equals 12 residues. Per the germline V gene, CDR1 is SGHVS and CDR2 is FQNEAQ. Trimming stripped 5 bases from V and 8 bases from J, with 10 bases between. CDR3 sequence: CASSPLGDIQYF. CDR3 sequence (DNA): TGTGCCAGCAGCCCTCTAGGAGACATTCAGTACTTC.

In its sample, this clone was seen once. This chain joins TRBV6-2 or TRBV6-3 and TRBJ2-7; D may be TRBD2 (5 bases). The germline V and J ends were trimmed by 7 bases and 1 base, with 11 bases remaining between them. Germline CDR1 MNHEY, CDR2 SVGEGT. This CDR3 has 13 residues. The CDR3 DNA reads TGTGCCAGCACCCCGGACTGGTCCTACGAGCAGTACTTC. This gives the protein CASTPDWSYEQYF.

This clone occurred a few times. The gene calls are TRBV6-5 and TRBJ2-5, with 8 bases fitting TRBD2. The junction had 11 bases not matched to a gene; V was cut back by 9 bases and J by 5 bases. Germline values: CDR1 MNHEY, CDR2 SVGAGI. The CDR3 is 14 amino acids. The CDR3 region is CASNRPGLGETQYF. In DNA form, the CDR3 reads TGTGCCAGTAACCGACCGGGACTAGGGGAGACCCAGTACTTC.

This clone was seen only once. The genes are TRBV12-5 and TRBJ1-6; 11 nucleotides line up with TRBD1. The CDR3 has 15 residues. The V gene end was trimmed by 3 bases and the J gene end by 9 bases; junction bases not matched to a gene: 4. The V gene's germline CDR1 is LGHNT and CDR2 FRNRAP. In DNA, the CDR3 is TGTGCTAGTGGTTTTGGGGGACAGGGGGGTTCACCCCTCCACTTT. Its translation is CASGFGGQGGSPLHF.

This clone has a handful of counts. The chain employs TRBV3-1 (or the pseudogene TRBV3-2) and TRBJ2-1; 10 bases line up with TRBD2. V trimming: 8 bases; J trimming: 12 bases; junction bases outside the gene matches: 16. The CDR3 length is 15 residues. Germline V gene lookup returns CDR1 LGHDT and CDR2 YNNKEL (reference sequence). In DNA form, the CDR3 reads TGTGCCAGCGGATACCTCCAGCGGGGGGGCCTAGGGCAGTTCTTC. Its protein is CASGYLQRGGLGQFF.

V gene TRBV28 combines with J gene TRBJ2-7; a possible D gene is TRBD2 (6 bases). Germline V gene data show CDR1 as MDHEN and CDR2 as SYDVKM. Trimming shortened V by 6 bases and J by 3 bases, and 15 bases separated the two germline ends. The CDR3 length is 14 residues. The CDR3 loop reads CASSSPGDGYEQYF. The CDR3 bases are TGTGCCAGCAGCTCCCCGGGGGACGGCTACGAGCAGTACTTC.

The chain couples TRBV30 to TRBJ1-3; the D gene is possibly TRBD1 (6 bases). The germline V and J ends were trimmed by 0 bases and 0 bases, with 9 bases remaining between them. Germline V gene sequence: CDR1 GTSNPN, CDR2 SVGIG (reference sequence). The CDR3 spans 15 residues. DNA for the CDR3: TGTGCCTGGAGTGTGGGAGGGGGCTCTGGAAACACCATATATTTT. Translated, it gives CAWSVGGGSGNTIYF.

The gene calls are TRBV19 and TRBJ1-3; D is undetermined. V shed 6 bases and J shed 0 bases, with 9 bases lying between them. The CDR3 is 14 residues long. Germline CDR1 and CDR2: LNHDA and SQIVND (reference sequence). This chain's CDR3 is CASRRANSGNTIYF. The CDR3 DNA is TGTGCCAGTAGGCGGGCCAACTCTGGAAACACCATATATTTT.

The chain uses TRBV5-1 and TRBJ2-2, with 9 positions matching TRBD2. Germline assignment: CDR1 SGHRS and CDR2 YFSETQ. This CDR3 has 21 residues. V lost 3 bases and J lost 2; bases outside the gene matches: 20. CDR3 DNA sequence: TGCGCCAGCAGCTCACAACCCCTGGGTAGCGGGAGTTTGTCCAACACCGGGGAGCTGTTTTTT. Amino acid sequence: CASSSQPLGSGSLSNTGELFF.

V is TRBV5-1 and J is TRBJ2-2; the match to TRBD1 covers 7 bases. CDR1 SGHRS and CDR2 YFSETQ come from the germline V gene. The CDR3 has 15 amino acids. J lost 0 bases, V lost 4 bases, and 3 bases had no gene match. The CDR3, as DNA: TGCGCCAGCAGCACGGGACAGCCGAACACCGGGGAGCTGTTTTTT. It encodes CASSTGQPNTGELFF.

In this sample, this clone turned up once. This chain connects TRBV7-6 to TRBJ2-5, with D perhaps matching TRBD2 (7 bases). Germline V gene data show CDR1 as SGHVS and CDR2 as FNYEAQ. V lost 5 bases and J lost 6, with 10 bases in between. The CDR3 has 12 amino acids. For the CDR3, the DNA is TGTGCCAGCAGCGGGGGGGGGCAGACCCAGTACTTC. Residues: CASSGGGQTQYF.

The rearrangement uses TRBV7-3 and TRBJ2-1, with D tentatively TRBD2 (6 bases). The CDR3 sequence is 15 residues long. Germline V CDR1 and CDR2: SGHTA, FQGTGA. V was clipped by 5 bases and J by 10 bases, with 21 bases between them. The CDR3: CASSTTRDSSFEQFF. The CDR3 nucleotides are TGTGCCAGCAGCACCACTCGGGACTCGTCCTTCGAGCAGTTCTTC. Full variable domain (missing parts from reference TRBV7-3 and TRBJ2-1): GAGVSQTPSNKVTEKGKYVELRCDPISGHTALYWYRQSLGQGPEFLIYFQGTGAADDSGLPNDRFFAVRPEGSVSTLKIQRTERGDSAVYLCASSTTRDSSFEQFFGPGTRLTVL.

The genes are TRBV10-2 and TRBJ1-2; 8 bases line up with TRBD1. J lost 6 bases, V lost 6 bases, and 6 bases had no gene match. Germline CDR1 WSHSY, CDR2 SAAADI. The CDR3 has 13 residues. The CDR3 nucleotides are TGCGCCAGCAGGCAGGGGGCGTCTGATGGCTACACCTTC. It codes for CASRQGASDGYTF.

This chain joins TRBV10-3 and TRBJ2-4, with D tentatively TRBD2 (6 bases). Trimming stripped 10 bases from V and 6 bases from J, with 16 bases between. Germline values: CDR1 ENHRY, CDR2 SYGVKD. This CDR3 is built from 13 residues. This chain's CDR3 is CATQQPGRNIQYF. The CDR3 DNA is TGTGCCACCCAGCAACCCGGGAGAAACATTCAGTACTTC.

This clone was seen repeatedly, ten times or more. The genes are TRBV29-1 and TRBJ2-3; perhaps TRBD2 as D (6 bases). Germline V CDR1 and CDR2: SQVTM, ANQGSEA. CDR3 length equals 13 residues. Trimming removed 4 bases from V and 2 bases from J, with 10 bases in between. CDR3 sequence: CSVGGGITDTQYF. The CDR3 DNA sequence: TGCAGCGTTGGTGGGGGGATCACAGATACGCAGTATTTT.

V usage is TRBV2 and J usage is TRBJ1-1; possibly TRBD1 for D (5 bases). Trimming took 8 bases from V and 0 from J, leaving 13 bases between them. There are 14 residues in the CDR3. Per the germline V gene, CDR1 is SNHLY and CDR2 is FYNNEI. The CDR3 here is CASRGGEMNTEAFF. CDR3 in DNA: TGTGCCAGCCGGGGGGGTGAGATGAACACTGAAGCTTTCTTT.

The V call is TRBV5-1, the J call TRBJ2-1, with 11 bases lining up with TRBD2. This CDR3 is 19 amino acids long. Germline V lookup: CDR1 SGHRS, CDR2 YFSETQ. The V segment lost 4 bases and the J segment 7 bases; nucleotides outside the gene matches: 19. The CDR3 DNA is TGCGCCAGCAGCCCTGTAGCGGGAGGGCCAGGGTACACAGGTAATGAGCAGTTCTTC. It yields the protein CASSPVAGGPGYTGNEQFF.

J is TRBJ1-1 and V is TRBV18; no reliable D call. The V gene's germline CDR1 is KGHSH and CDR2 LQKENI. The CDR3 covers 13 residues. Trimming pared 6 bases from V and 5 bases from J, leaving 13 bases between. The CDR3 coding sequence is TGTGCCAGCTCCCCCACGGCGGGGACTGAAGCTTTCTTT. Encoded protein: CASSPTAGTEAFF.